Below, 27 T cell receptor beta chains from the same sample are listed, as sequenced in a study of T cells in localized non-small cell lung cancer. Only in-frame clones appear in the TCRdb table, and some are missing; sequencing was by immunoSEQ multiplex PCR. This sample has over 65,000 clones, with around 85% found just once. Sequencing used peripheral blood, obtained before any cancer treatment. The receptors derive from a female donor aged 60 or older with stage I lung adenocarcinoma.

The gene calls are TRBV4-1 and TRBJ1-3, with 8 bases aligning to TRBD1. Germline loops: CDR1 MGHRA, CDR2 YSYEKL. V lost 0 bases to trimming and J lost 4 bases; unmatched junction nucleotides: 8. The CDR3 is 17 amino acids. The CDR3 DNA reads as TGCGCCAGCAGCCAAGAAGCAGGGGGCTTGTTAGGAAACACCATATATTTT. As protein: CASSQEAGGLLGNTIYF.

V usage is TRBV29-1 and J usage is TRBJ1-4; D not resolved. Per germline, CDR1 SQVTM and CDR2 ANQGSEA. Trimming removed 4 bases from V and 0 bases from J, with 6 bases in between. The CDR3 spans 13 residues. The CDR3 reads CSVASATNEKLFF. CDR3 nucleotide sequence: TGCAGCGTTGCCTCGGCAACTAATGAAAAACTGTTTTTT. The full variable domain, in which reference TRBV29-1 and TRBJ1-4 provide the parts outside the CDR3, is SAVISQKPSRDICQRGTSLTIQCQVDSQVTMMFWYRQQPGQSLTLIATANQGSEATYESGFVIDKFPISRPNLTFSTLTVSNMSPEDSSIYLCSVASATNEKLFFGSGTQLSVL.

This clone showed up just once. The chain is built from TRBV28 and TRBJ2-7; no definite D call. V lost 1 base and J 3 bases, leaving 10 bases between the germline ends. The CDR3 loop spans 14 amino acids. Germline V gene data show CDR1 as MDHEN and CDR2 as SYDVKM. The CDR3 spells CASSLSPLLYEQYF. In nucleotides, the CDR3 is TGTGCCAGCAGTTTATCCCCGCTCCTCTACGAGCAGTACTTC.

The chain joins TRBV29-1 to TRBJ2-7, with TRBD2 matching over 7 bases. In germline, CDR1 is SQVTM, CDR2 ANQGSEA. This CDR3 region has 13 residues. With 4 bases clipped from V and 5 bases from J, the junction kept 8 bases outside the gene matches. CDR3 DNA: TGCAGCGTTGCCTCCACCGGGACTAACGAGCAGTACTTC. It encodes CSVASTGTNEQYF.

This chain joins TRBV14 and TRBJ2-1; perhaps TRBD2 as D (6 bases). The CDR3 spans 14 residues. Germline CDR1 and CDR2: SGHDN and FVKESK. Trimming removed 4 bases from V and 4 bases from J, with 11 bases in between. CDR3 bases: TGTGCCAGCAGCCCCTCTAGCGTATACAATGAGCAGTTCTTC. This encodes CASSPSSVYNEQFF. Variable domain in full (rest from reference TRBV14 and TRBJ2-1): EAGVTQFPSHSVIEKGQTVTLRCDPISGHDNLYWYRRVMGKEIKFLLHFVKESKQDESGMPNNRFLAERTGGTYSTLKVQPAELEDSGVYFCASSPSSVYNEQFFGPGTRLTVL.

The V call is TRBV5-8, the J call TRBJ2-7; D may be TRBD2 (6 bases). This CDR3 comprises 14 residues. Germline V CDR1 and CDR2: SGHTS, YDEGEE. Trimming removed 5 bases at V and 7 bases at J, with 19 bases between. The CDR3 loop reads CASRGRGGFGEQYF. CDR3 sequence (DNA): TGTGCCAGCAGGGGCCGTGGGGGGTTTGGTGAGCAGTACTTC.

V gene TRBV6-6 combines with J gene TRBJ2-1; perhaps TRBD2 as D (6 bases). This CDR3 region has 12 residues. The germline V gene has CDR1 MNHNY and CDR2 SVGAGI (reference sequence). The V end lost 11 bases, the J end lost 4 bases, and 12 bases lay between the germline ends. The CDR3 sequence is CAVRGIYNEQFF. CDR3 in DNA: TGTGCCGTCCGGGGGATTTACAATGAGCAGTTCTTC.

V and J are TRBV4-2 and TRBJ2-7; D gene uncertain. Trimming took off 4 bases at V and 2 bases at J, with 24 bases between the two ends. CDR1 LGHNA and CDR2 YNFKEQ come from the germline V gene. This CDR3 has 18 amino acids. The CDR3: CASSPPPWVFGVTYEQYF. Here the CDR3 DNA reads TGTGCCAGCAGCCCCCCCCCGTGGGTCTTTGGTGTGACCTACGAGCAGTACTTC.

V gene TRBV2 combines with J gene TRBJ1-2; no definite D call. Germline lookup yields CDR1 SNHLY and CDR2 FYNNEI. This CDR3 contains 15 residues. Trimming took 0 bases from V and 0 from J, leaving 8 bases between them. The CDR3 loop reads CASSEAQLTNYGYTF. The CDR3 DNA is TGTGCCAGCAGTGAAGCCCAGCTTACTAACTATGGCTACACCTTC.

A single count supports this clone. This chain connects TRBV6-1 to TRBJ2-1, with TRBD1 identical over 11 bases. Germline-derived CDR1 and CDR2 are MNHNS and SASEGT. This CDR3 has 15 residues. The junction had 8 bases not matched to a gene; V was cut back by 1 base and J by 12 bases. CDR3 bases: TGTGCCAGCAGTGAAGACGGACAGGGGGCCTGGGGGCAGTTCTTC. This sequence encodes CASSEDGQGAWGQFF.

The DNA for the CDR3 is TGCAGTGCCCGCCGCTGGGATGAGCAGTTCTTC. Translating it yields CSARRWDEQFF. The rearrangement links TRBV20-1 to TRBJ2-1; D gene ambiguous. The CDR3 is 11 amino acids. The germline CDR1 and CDR2 sequences are DFQATT and SNEGSKA (reference sequence). Trimming cost V 6 bases and J 8 bases, with 11 bases left between them.

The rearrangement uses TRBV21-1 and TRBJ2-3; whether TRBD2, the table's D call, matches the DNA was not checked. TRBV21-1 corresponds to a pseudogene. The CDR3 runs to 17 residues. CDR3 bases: TGTGCCAGCAGCAAGGTCCTAGCGGGGACTAGCACAGATACGCAGTATTTT. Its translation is CASSKVLAGTSTDTQYF.

CDR3 in amino acids: CASSSAGSGSSGNTIYF. The CDR3 DNA follows: TGTGCCAGCAGCTCGGCGGGGTCTGGGAGCTCTGGAAACACCATATATTTT. The chain joins TRBV7-9 to TRBJ1-3; D gene uncertain. V was shortened by 4 bases and J by 0 bases, with 16 bases between the two germline ends. This CDR3 has 17 residues. Germline CDR1 and CDR2: SEHNR and FQNEAQ (reference sequence). Together with reference TRBV7-9 and TRBJ1-3, the CDR3 gives the full variable domain: DTGVSQNPRHKITKRGQNVTFRCDPISEHNRLYWYRQTLGQGPEFLTYFQNEAQLEKSRLLSDRFSAERPKGSFSTLEIQRTEQGDSAMYLCASSSAGSGSSGNTIYFGEGSWLTVV.

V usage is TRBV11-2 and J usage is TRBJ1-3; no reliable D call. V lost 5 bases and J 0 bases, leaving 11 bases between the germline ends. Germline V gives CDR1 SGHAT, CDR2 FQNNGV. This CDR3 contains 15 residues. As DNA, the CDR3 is TGTGCCAGCAGCCCCACCAGAGGCTCTGGAAACACCATATATTTT. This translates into CASSPTRGSGNTIYF.

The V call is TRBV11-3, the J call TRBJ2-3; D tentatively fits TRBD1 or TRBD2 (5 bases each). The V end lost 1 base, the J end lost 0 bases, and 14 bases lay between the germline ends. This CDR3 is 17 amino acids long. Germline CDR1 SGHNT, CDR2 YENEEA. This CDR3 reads CASSLGHGDPSTDTQYF. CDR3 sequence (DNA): TGTGCCAGCAGCTTAGGGCACGGGGACCCTAGCACAGATACGCAGTATTTT.

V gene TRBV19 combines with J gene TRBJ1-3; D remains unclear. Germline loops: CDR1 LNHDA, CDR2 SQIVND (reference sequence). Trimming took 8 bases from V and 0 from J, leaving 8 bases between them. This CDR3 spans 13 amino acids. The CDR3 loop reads CASAYNSGNTIYF. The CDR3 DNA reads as TGTGCCAGTGCTTATAACTCTGGAAACACCATATATTTT.

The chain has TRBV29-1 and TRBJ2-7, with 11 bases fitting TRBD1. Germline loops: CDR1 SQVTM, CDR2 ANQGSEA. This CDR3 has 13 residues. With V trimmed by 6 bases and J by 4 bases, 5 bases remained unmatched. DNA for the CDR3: TGCAGCGTCGCCCGGGACAGGGGGTACGAGCAGTACTTC. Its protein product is CSVARDRGYEQYF.

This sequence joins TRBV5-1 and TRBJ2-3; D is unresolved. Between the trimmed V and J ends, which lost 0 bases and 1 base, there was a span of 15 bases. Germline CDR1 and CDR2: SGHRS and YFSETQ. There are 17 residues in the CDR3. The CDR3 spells CASSLGWADGGTDTQYF. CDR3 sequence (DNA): TGCGCCAGCAGCTTGGGATGGGCGGATGGGGGCACAGATACGCAGTATTTT.

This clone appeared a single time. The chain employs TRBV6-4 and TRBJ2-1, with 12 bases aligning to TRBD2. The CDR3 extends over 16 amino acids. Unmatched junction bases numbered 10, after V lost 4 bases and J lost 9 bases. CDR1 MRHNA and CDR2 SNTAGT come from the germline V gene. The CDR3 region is CASSVRLAGGLTEQFF. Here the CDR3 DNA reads TGTGCCAGCAGTGTCAGGCTAGCGGGGGGGCTCACTGAGCAGTTCTTC.

In nucleotides, the CDR3 is TGTGCCAGCTCACTGACAGGGGGCGCGACCAAAAACATTCAGTACTTC. It codes for CASSLTGGATKNIQYF. J is TRBJ2-4 and V is TRBV18, with 10 bases lining up with TRBD1. The length of the CDR3 is 16 residues. After removal of 4 bases from V and 2 bases from J, the junction contained 5 bases not matched to a gene. Germline CDR1 is KGHSH and CDR2 is LQKENI.

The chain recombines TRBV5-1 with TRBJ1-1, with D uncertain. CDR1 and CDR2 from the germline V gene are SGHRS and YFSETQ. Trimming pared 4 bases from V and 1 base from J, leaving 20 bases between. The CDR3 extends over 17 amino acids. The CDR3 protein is CASSPRVRSRENTEAFF. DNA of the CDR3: TGCGCCAGCAGCCCCCGGGTGAGGTCGCGGGAGAACACTGAAGCTTTCTTT.

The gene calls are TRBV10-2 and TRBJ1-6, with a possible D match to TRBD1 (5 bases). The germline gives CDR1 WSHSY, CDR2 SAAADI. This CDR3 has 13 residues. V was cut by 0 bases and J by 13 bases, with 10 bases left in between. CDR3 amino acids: CASSESQGHPLHF. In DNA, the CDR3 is TGCGCCAGCAGTGAGTCCCAGGGCCACCCCCTCCACTTT.

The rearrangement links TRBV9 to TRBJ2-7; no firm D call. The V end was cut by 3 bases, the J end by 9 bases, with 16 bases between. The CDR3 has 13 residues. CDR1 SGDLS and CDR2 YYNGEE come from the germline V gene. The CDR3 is CASSATQMSRQYF. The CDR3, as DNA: TGTGCCAGCAGCGCTACCCAAATGTCGAGGCAGTACTTC.

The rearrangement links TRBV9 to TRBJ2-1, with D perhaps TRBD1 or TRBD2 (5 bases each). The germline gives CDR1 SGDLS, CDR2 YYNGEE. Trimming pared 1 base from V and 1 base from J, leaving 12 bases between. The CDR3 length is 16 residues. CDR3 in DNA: TGTGCCAGCAGCGTAATGGTGGGGGTGTCCTACAATGAGCAGTTCTTC. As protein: CASSVMVGVSYNEQFF.

The CDR3 protein is CASSWGDSGNTIYF. DNA for the CDR3: TGTGCCAGCAGCTGGGGGGACAGTGGAAACACCATATATTTT. The chain recombines TRBV7-6 with TRBJ1-3, with 7 nucleotides matching TRBD1. This CDR3 has 14 amino acids. Germline trimming cut 4 bases from V and 3 bases from J; bases unmatched to any gene: 3. The germline CDR1 and CDR2 sequences are SGHVS and FNYEAQ.

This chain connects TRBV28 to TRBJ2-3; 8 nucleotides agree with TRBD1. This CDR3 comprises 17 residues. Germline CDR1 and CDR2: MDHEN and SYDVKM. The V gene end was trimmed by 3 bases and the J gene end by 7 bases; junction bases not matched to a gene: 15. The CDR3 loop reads CASSFITGTGGFYTQYF. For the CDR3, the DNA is TGTGCCAGCAGTTTCATTACCGGGACAGGAGGGTTCTATACGCAGTATTTT. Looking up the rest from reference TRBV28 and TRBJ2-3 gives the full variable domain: DVKVTQSSRYLVKRTGEKVFLECVQDMDHENMFWYRQDPGLGLRLIYFSYDVKMKEKGDIPEGYSVSREKKERFSLILESASTNQTSMYLCASSFITGTGGFYTQYFGPGTRLTVL.

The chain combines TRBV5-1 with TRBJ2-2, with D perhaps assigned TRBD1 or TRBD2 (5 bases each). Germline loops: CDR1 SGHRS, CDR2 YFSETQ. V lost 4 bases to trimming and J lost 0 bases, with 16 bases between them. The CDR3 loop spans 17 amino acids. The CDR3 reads CASSLRGRMSNTGELFF. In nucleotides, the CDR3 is TGCGCCAGCAGCCTCCGGGGACGGATGTCGAACACCGGGGAGCTGTTTTTT.